This paragraph reports one T cell receptor beta chain. The data were taken from a study of blood T cell repertoires in COVID-19. Background on the study: Acute and convalescent COVID-19 samples came from the United States, Italy and Spain.

Trimming stripped 6 bases from V and 4 bases from J, with 14 bases between. Germline lookup yields CDR1 LGHNT and CDR2 FRNRAP. The length of the CDR3 is 14 residues. Data came from immunoSEQ multiplex PCR; TCRdb stores just in-frame clones and leaves some out. The sample holds hundreds of thousands of clones, 87% seen once. The TCR originated in a woman aged 40 to 50 who had recovered from COVID-19. Sequencing was done on a sample of peripheral blood. This chain connects TRBV12-5 to TRBJ2-3, with D tentatively TRBD2 (5 bases). The CDR3 DNA reads TGTGCTAGTGGGCGAACGGCGGGCCCAGATACGCAGTATTTT. Protein sequence: CASGRTAGPDTQYF.